The 23 T cell receptor beta chains below all came from one sample that was sequenced in a study of post-analysis software for immune sequencing data. Their recognized antigens are unknown. Study outcomes and limitations: A few TRBV segments were significantly more frequent in patients than in controls. TRBV5-6, TRBV5-1 and TRBV20-1 were among these segments.

Prepared TCR beta cDNA libraries contained unique molecular identifiers. TCRdb recomputed calls from the PCR reads with MiXCR, one row per CDR3 protein. The repertoire includes approximately 690,000 distinct CDR3 sequences, approximately 60% of them detected once, and over 9% sits in the top ten. Sequenced: blood. Source of these receptors: a girl aged 2-10 years with multiple sclerosis.

This clonotype was found a few times. The V gene is TRBV7-2, the J gene TRBJ2-4; D might be TRBD1 (5 bases). CDR3 size: 14 residues. Germline assignment: CDR1 SGHTA and CDR2 FQGNSA. V dropped 2 bases and J dropped 8 bases, with 13 bases sitting between them. The CDR3 protein is CASSLTGQWDIQYF. Here the CDR3 DNA reads TGTGCCAGCAGCTTAACAGGCCAGTGGGACATTCAGTACTTC.

The chain uses TRBV5-1 and TRBJ2-7; D may be TRBD1 or TRBD2 (7 bases each). V lost 2 bases to trimming and J lost 1 base, with 16 bases between them. This CDR3 has 16 amino acids. Germline CDR1 is SGHRS and CDR2 is YFSETQ. CDR3 protein: CASSLKGQGGSYEQYF. The CDR3 DNA follows: TGCGCCAGCAGCTTAAAAGGGCAGGGGGGGTCCTACGAGCAGTACTTC.

The gene calls are TRBV5-1 and TRBJ2-4; D is undetermined. The CDR3 runs to 15 residues. V was trimmed by 1 base and J by 0 bases, leaving 8 bases between them. The germline V gene has CDR1 SGHRS and CDR2 YFSETQ. The CDR3 nucleotides read TGCGCCAGCAGCTTGAACCCTCTAGCCAAAAACATTCAGTACTTC. This encodes CASSLNPLAKNIQYF.

The chain joins TRBV25-1 to TRBJ1-2; D not resolved. The V end was cut by 6 bases, the J end by 3 bases, with 14 bases between. The CDR3 is 14 residues long. Per the germline V gene, CDR1 is MGHDK and CDR2 is SYGVNS. The CDR3 bases are TGTGCCAGCAGCTACAAAGCGTCCCACTATGGCTACACCTTC. Its protein is CASSYKASHYGYTF.

The V call is TRBV10-3, the J call TRBJ1-4; 10 bases map to TRBD1. V lost 2 bases and J lost 10; bases outside the gene matches: 7. The length of the CDR3 is 15 residues. CDR1 is ENHRY, CDR2 SYGVKD, per germline. The CDR3 region is CAISERTGGQGKLFF. The DNA of the CDR3 is TGTGCCATCAGTGAGAGGACAGGGGGACAGGGAAAACTGTTTTTT.

This clonotype was observed a few times. The chain joins TRBV6-6 to TRBJ2-5, with D unresolved. Deletions cut 2 bases from V and 3 bases from J, with 7 bases between. CDR3 length: 13 residues. Germline CDR1 and CDR2: MNHNY and SVGAGI (reference sequence). CDR3 in amino acids: CASSYGLEETQYF. CDR3 nucleotide sequence: TGTGCCAGCAGTTACGGGTTAGAAGAGACCCAGTACTTC.

This clonotype was counted once. The chain links TRBV4-1 to TRBJ1-2; D is possibly TRBD1 (5 bases). Trimming removed 3 bases from V and 11 bases from J, with 19 bases in between. CDR1 is MGHRA, CDR2 YSYEKL, per germline. The CDR3 is 14 amino acids. CDR3 sequence reads: CASSQVPGTWGYTF. The CDR3 DNA is TGCGCCAGCAGCCAGGTACCCGGGACTTGGGGATACACCTTC.

This chain joins TRBV7-2 and TRBJ2-3; D not resolved. Germline CDR1 reads SGHTA; CDR2 reads FQGNSA. V was trimmed by 1 base and J by 2 bases, leaving 7 bases between them. The length of the CDR3 is 14 residues. The CDR3 reads CASSLDYNTDTQYF. The CDR3, as DNA: TGTGCCAGCAGCTTAGATTACAACACAGATACGCAGTATTTT.

The rearrangement links TRBV12-3 or TRBV12-4 to TRBJ1-5, with 7 bases identical to TRBD1. The J segment lost 3 bases and the V segment lost 6 bases, leaving 5 bases of the junction unmatched. This CDR3 region has 14 residues. The CDR3 is CASSQGTVNQPQHF. The CDR3 DNA reads TGTGCCAGCAGCCAGGGGACAGTCAATCAGCCCCAGCATTTT.

The chain has TRBV6-6 and TRBJ1-1; D unresolved. Trimming removed 0 bases from V and 1 base from J, with 6 bases in between. The V gene's germline CDR1 is MNHNY and CDR2 SVGAGI (reference sequence). The CDR3 covers 14 residues. CDR3 residues: CASSYSQQNTEAFF. Written as DNA, the CDR3 is TGTGCCAGCAGTTACTCACAGCAGAACACTGAAGCTTTCTTT.

This clonotype was seen a handful of times. The chain combines TRBV5-1 with TRBJ2-4, with 9 bases aligning to TRBD2. Germline CDR1 reads SGHRS; CDR2 reads YFSETQ. J was trimmed by 5 bases and V by 3 bases; bases with no gene match: 3. The CDR3 has 14 amino acids. CDR3 residues: CASSSGGGENIQYF. CDR3 nucleotides: TGCGCCAGCAGCTCTGGCGGGGGGGAAAACATTCAGTACTTC.

There are a few counts of this clonotype. The chain couples TRBV5-1 to TRBJ2-5; D remains ambiguous. The CDR3 runs to 13 residues. Germline V gives CDR1 SGHRS, CDR2 YFSETQ. Trimming took off 0 bases at V and 5 bases at J, with 8 bases between the two ends. CDR3 protein: CASSLAELETQYF. CDR3 nucleotides: TGCGCCAGCAGCTTGGCCGAGTTGGAGACCCAGTACTTC. The variable domain in full, completed from reference TRBV5-1 and TRBJ2-5, reads KAGVTQTPRYLIKTRGQQVTLSCSPISGHRSVSWYQQTPGQGLQFLFEYFSETQRNKGNFPGRFSGRQFSNSRSEMNVSTLELGDSALYLCASSLAELETQYFGPGTRLLVL.

The chain joins TRBV7-2 to TRBJ1-2, with a weak D call TRBD1 (5 bases). CDR1 and CDR2 from the germline V gene are SGHTA and FQGNSA. V shed 4 bases and J shed 8 bases, with 14 bases lying between them. The CDR3 consists of 13 residues. The CDR3, as DNA: TGTACCAGCAGCTCGGGACGATACGGGGGCTACACCTTC. The encoded protein is CTSSSGRYGGYTF.

This clonotype was observed a few times. The chain joins TRBV10-3 to TRBJ2-1; 14 positions match TRBD2. CDR1 and CDR2 (germline): ENHRY, SYGVKD. This CDR3 has 17 residues. V lost 1 base and J lost 9; bases outside the gene matches: 8. The CDR3 DNA reads TGTGCCATCAGTGAGTTTGCCGGGACTAGCGGGAGTTGTGAGCAGTTCTTC. Amino acid sequence: CAISEFAGTSGSCEQFF.

This chain links TRBV6-5 with TRBJ1-5; no clear D. The CDR3 consists of 13 residues. Germline CDR1 is MNHEY and CDR2 is SVGAGI. Trimming removed 0 bases from V and 6 bases from J, with 6 bases in between. CDR3 sequence: CASSYSNSQPQHF. The CDR3 nucleotides are TGTGCCAGCAGTTACTCGAATTCTCAGCCCCAGCATTTT.

V usage is TRBV20-1 and J usage is TRBJ2-3; 7 bases agree with TRBD2. Trimming took 3 bases from V and 3 from J; bases not matched to a gene: 9. CDR1 and CDR2 (germline): DFQATT, SNEGSKA (reference sequence). The CDR3 sequence is 15 residues long. The CDR3 here is CSASQASGLTDTQYF. CDR3 sequence (DNA): TGCAGTGCTAGTCAGGCTAGCGGATTGACAGATACGCAGTATTTT.

The rearrangement joins TRBV30 to TRBJ2-1; D remains ambiguous. The CDR3 has 15 amino acids. The V end lost 2 bases, the J end lost 1 base, and 12 bases lay between the germline ends. CDR1 is GTSNPN and CDR2 is SVGIG in the germline V gene (reference sequence). The CDR3 spells CAWSPDRTSYNEQFF. CDR3 in DNA: TGTGCCTGGAGTCCGGACCGAACTTCCTACAATGAGCAGTTCTTC.

The chain is built from TRBV29-1 and TRBJ2-3, with D perhaps TRBD1 (6 bases). The germline V gene has CDR1 SQVTM and CDR2 ANQGSEA. The CDR3 is 13 amino acids. The V end lost 7 bases, the J end lost 4 bases, and 15 bases lay between the germline ends. In DNA, the CDR3 is TGCAGCGCTGCCCCACAGGGCCCAGATACGCAGTATTTT. It encodes CSAAPQGPDTQYF.

The chain carries TRBV10-3 and TRBJ2-3; D gene uncertain. There are 12 residues in the CDR3. Germline V gene lookup returns CDR1 ENHRY and CDR2 SYGVKD. The V gene lost 7 bases and the J gene lost 4 bases, with 9 bases spanning the gap. The CDR3 DNA sequence: TGTGCCATCATCGTCGAGCCAGATACGCAGTATTTT. Its translation is CAIIVEPDTQYF.

This clonotype showed up just a few times. The gene calls are TRBV3-1 and TRBJ2-1, with 9 bases that match TRBD2. V was pared by 6 bases and J by 9 bases, with 6 bases of the junction left unmatched. This CDR3 spans 13 amino acids. In germline, CDR1 is LGHDT, CDR2 YNNKEL (reference sequence). CDR3 sequence reads: CASRMGLAAEQFF. DNA for the CDR3: TGTGCCAGCAGGATGGGACTAGCAGCTGAGCAGTTCTTC.

The chain is built from TRBV6-2 or TRBV6-3 and TRBJ2-2; TRBD1 aligns across 9 bases. Germline V gives CDR1 MNHEY, CDR2 SVGEGT. This CDR3 has 18 residues. The V gene end was trimmed by 8 bases and the J gene end by 3 bases; junction bases not matched to a gene: 16. This CDR3 is CASLRQGVGSWDTGELFF. The CDR3 DNA is TGTGCCAGCCTTCGACAGGGGGTCGGGTCATGGGACACCGGGGAGCTGTTTTTT.

The chain joins TRBV20-1 to TRBJ2-1, with 7 bases identical to TRBD2. There are 17 residues in the CDR3. After removal of 3 bases from V and 0 bases from J, the junction contained 11 bases not matched to a gene. Germline V gene lookup returns CDR1 DFQATT and CDR2 SNEGSKA (reference sequence). The CDR3 region is CSARGGDGGSSYNEQFF. The CDR3 DNA reads as TGCAGTGCTAGGGGGGGTGACGGGGGGAGCTCCTACAATGAGCAGTTCTTC.

This clonotype was observed a handful of times. This chain uses TRBV13 with TRBJ2-6; the match to TRBD1 covers 9 bases. The germline CDR1 and CDR2 sequences are PRHDT and FYEKMQ (reference sequence). CDR3 size: 17 residues. V gave up 5 bases and J gave up 0 bases; unmatched junction bases: 5. The CDR3 DNA reads TGTGCCAGCAGCCTGGGACAGGGCATCTCTGGGGCCAACGTCCTGACTTTC. Translated: CASSLGQGISGANVLTF.